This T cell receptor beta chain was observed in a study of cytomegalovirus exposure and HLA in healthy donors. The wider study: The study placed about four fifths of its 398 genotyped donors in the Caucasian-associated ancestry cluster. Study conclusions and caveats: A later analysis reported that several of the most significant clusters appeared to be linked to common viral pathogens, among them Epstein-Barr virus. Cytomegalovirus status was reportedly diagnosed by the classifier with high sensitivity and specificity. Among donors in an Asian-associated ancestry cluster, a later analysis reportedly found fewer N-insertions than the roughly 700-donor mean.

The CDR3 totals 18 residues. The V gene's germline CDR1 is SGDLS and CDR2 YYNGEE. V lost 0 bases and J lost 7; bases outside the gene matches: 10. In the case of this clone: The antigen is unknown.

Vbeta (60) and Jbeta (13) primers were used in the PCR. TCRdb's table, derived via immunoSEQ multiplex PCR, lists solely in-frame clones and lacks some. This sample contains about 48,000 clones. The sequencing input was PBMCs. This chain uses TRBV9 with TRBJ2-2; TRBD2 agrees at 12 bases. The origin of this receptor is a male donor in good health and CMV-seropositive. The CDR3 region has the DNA TGTGCCAGCAGCGTAGCGGCTAGCGGGGGGGCTCGGGGCGGGGAGCTGTTTTTT. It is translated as CASSVAASGGARGGELFF.